The 8 T cell receptor beta chains in this list originate from one sample, sequenced in a study of shared clonotypes between healthy human individuals. Profiled with immunoSEQ multiplex PCR; TCRdb holds only in-frame clones, not every one. The table lists around 2,000,000 clones, 90% to 95% of them singletons. Input material: naive CD4+ T cells sorted from blood. Sample subset: CD45RA+ positively selected. The receptors were gathered from a man aged 18 to 30 in good health.

The V and J genes are TRBV18 and TRBJ1-3; no reliable D call. Germline CDR1 KGHSH, CDR2 LQKENI. Trimming cost V 3 bases and J 2 bases, with 11 bases left between them. The CDR3 has 15 residues. The CDR3 here is CASSPQGITGNTIYF. The CDR3 DNA sequence: TGTGCCAGCTCACCTCAAGGGATCACTGGAAACACCATATATTTT.

This clone was detected once. The chain links TRBV5-4 to TRBJ2-2, with TRBD1 matching 9 bases. With V trimmed by 1 base and J by 2 bases, 3 bases remained unmatched. The CDR3 covers 16 residues. Germline V gene sequence: CDR1 SGHNT, CDR2 YYREEE (reference sequence). CDR3 in DNA: TGTGCCAGCAGCTTGACGGGACAGGGAAACACCGGGGAGCTGTTTTTT. This encodes CASSLTGQGNTGELFF. Variable domain in full (rest from reference TRBV5-4 and TRBJ2-2): ETGVTQSPTHLIKTRGQQVTLRCSSQSGHNTVSWYQQALGQGPQFIFQYYREEENGRGNFPPRFSGLQFPNYSSELNVNALELDDSALYLCASSLTGQGNTGELFFGEGSRLTVL.

The chain combines TRBV4-1 with TRBJ2-1; maybe TRBD2 (6 bases). This CDR3 region has 16 residues. V lost 0 bases and J lost 5, with 14 bases in between. Looked up from germline, CDR1 is MGHRA and CDR2 is YSYEKL. The CDR3 nucleotides are TGCGCCAGCAGCCAAGATCGGGCTAGCGTTAACAATGAGCAGTTCTTC. It encodes CASSQDRASVNNEQFF.

This chain connects TRBV5-1 to TRBJ2-1; 9 nucleotides match TRBD1. V lost 4 bases to trimming and J lost 8 bases; unmatched junction nucleotides: 7. The CDR3 consists of 14 residues. Germline V lookup: CDR1 SGHRS, CDR2 YFSETQ. CDR3 in DNA: TGCGCCAGCAGCAAGGGACAGGGCTTCTATGAGCAGTTCTTC. This sequence encodes CASSKGQGFYEQFF.

The chain has TRBV21-1 and TRBJ2-5; the table's TRBD1 call for D was not verified on the DNA. TRBV21-1 is classified as a pseudogene. This CDR3 has 17 amino acids. CDR3 sequence (DNA): TGTGCCAGCAGCTTAAATGAAGGGACAACATACCAAGAGACCCAGTACTTC. Amino acid sequence: CASSLNEGTTYQETQYF.

J is TRBJ2-5 and V is TRBV28; D unresolved. Trimming cost V 7 bases and J 8 bases, with 14 bases left between them. Germline-derived CDR1 and CDR2 are MDHEN and SYDVKM. The CDR3 covers 12 residues. The CDR3 DNA follows: TGTGCCAGCACAGAAGGATCGGCAACCCAGTACTTC. Its translation is CASTEGSATQYF.

This sequence joins TRBV6-1 and TRBJ1-3; D remains unclear. Germline assignment: CDR1 MNHNS and CDR2 SASEGT. The CDR3 length is 15 residues. V was trimmed by 7 bases and J by 0 bases, leaving 13 bases between them. The CDR3 nucleotides are TGTGCCAGCATGTCTATAGGAGGCTCTGGAAACACCATATATTTT. Its protein is CASMSIGGSGNTIYF.

This clone was observed a single time. The chain links TRBV7-3 to TRBJ2-1, with D uncertain. V lost 5 bases to trimming and J lost 0 bases, with 17 bases between them. The CDR3 spans 17 residues. Germline CDR1 is SGHTA and CDR2 is FQGTGA. This chain's CDR3 is CASSPTSLKSSYNEQFF. The CDR3 DNA reads as TGTGCCAGCAGCCCAACGTCGCTAAAAAGCTCCTACAATGAGCAGTTCTTC.